This T cell receptor beta chain is drawn from a study of beta chain features in type 1 diabetes. Points from the study as a whole: Type 1 diabetes patients had moderately but significantly shorter TCRB CDR3s in all four CD4+ subsets.

Turning to this clone: Its antigen is undetermined.

The authors reverse transcribed all of the isolated RNA, so sequencing captured expressed TCRB transcripts. Repertoires were generated with immunoSEQ multiplex PCR, while TCRdb's copy carries only in-frame clones and drops some. The table includes roughly 51,000 clones, around 50% detected once. CDR1 is SGHDT, CDR2 YYEEEE, per germline. This CDR3 has 15 amino acids. V shed 4 bases and J 5 bases; nucleotides not matched to a gene: 11. The chain is built from TRBV5-6 and TRBJ2-7; 8 nucleotides agree with TRBD2. The clonotype originates from a woman aged 40 to 50 with type 1 diabetes. The sequenced sample was Tregs from blood. CDR3 in DNA: TGTGCCAGCAGCCACGACCGTAGCGGGGAAAACGAGCAGTACTTC. It specifies CASSHDRSGENEQYF.